This entry lists 10 T cell receptor beta chains sequenced from one sample in a study of blood T cells in healthy people across ages (dated by TCRdb to the mid-2010s). Libraries were built with 5' RACE. Sequencing relied on an Illumina HiSeq 2500. A second PCR of roughly 6 to 11 cycles was run with a J-beta primer mix and a sample-barcoded 5' primer. The public reads were reanalyzed by TCRdb: fastp trimming at Q25, MiXCR alignment, in-frame beta chains only. Each entry merges the rows of one CDR3 protein and shows their most common DNA and genes. A total of 750,000 to 950,000 distinct CDR3 sequences appear in this sample, less than 70% of them only once. The top ten clonotypes cover approximately 40% of the sample. The sequencing sample was made of blood. These TCRs come from a man older than 75 in good health.

This clonotype was detected ten times or more. The chain joins TRBV7-9 to TRBJ2-7, with 10 bases that match TRBD2. There are 14 residues in the CDR3. The ends lost 1 base at V and 5 bases at J; junction bases unmatched: 2. CDR1 is SEHNR and CDR2 is FQNEAQ in the germline V gene (reference sequence). CDR3 loop: CASSLGLAGDEQYF. CDR3 bases: TGTGCCAGCAGCTTAGGTCTAGCGGGAGACGAGCAGTACTTC.

This clonotype was recorded a few times. V gene TRBV6-6 combines with J gene TRBJ2-6; D possibly corresponds to TRBD1 (5 bases). Germline V gene lookup returns CDR1 MNHNY and CDR2 SVGAGI (reference sequence). The CDR3 loop spans 13 amino acids. V was pared by 6 bases and J by 4 bases, with 7 bases between. This CDR3 reads CASRQAGANVLTF. The CDR3 nucleotides are TGTGCCAGCAGACAGGCCGGGGCCAACGTCCTGACTTTC.

This chain connects TRBV3-1 to TRBJ1-2; tentatively, D is TRBD1 (5 bases). The germline gives CDR1 LGHDT, CDR2 YNNKEL (reference sequence). CDR3 size: 13 residues. V gave up 3 bases and J gave up 8 bases, with 13 bases separating them. The CDR3 protein is CASSHPGIWGYTF. CDR3 DNA: TGTGCCAGCAGCCACCCAGGGATCTGGGGCTACACCTTC.

A few counts support this clonotype. The chain links TRBV24-1 to TRBJ2-1; 14 bases line up with TRBD2. In germline, CDR1 is KGHDR, CDR2 SFDVKD. Losses at the gene ends were 4 bases for V and 10 bases for J; bases not matched to a gene: 8. This CDR3 contains 16 residues. The chain's CDR3 is CATSDPGLAGEGEQFF. In DNA, the CDR3 is TGTGCCACCAGTGACCCGGGACTAGCGGGAGAGGGGGAGCAGTTCTTC.

The chain employs TRBV6-1 and TRBJ2-5, with D perhaps matching TRBD1 (6 bases). Germline values: CDR1 MNHNS, CDR2 SASEGT. The CDR3 runs to 15 residues. The ends were cut back, 4 bases at V and 1 base at J, with 13 bases in the middle. CDR3: CASSGHGGSQETQYF. The CDR3 coding sequence is TGTGCCAGCAGTGGACATGGGGGCTCCCAAGAGACCCAGTACTTC.

This clonotype was counted between two and nine times. The chain carries TRBV20-1 and TRBJ2-1; D is undetermined. Between the trimmed V and J ends, which lost 5 bases and 3 bases, there was a span of 17 bases. Germline CDR1 DFQATT, CDR2 SNEGSKA (reference sequence). This CDR3 has 15 amino acids. The CDR3 nucleotides read TGCAGTGCTGCATGGACCCTGGGCGGCTACAATGAGCAGTTCTTC. Encoded protein: CSAAWTLGGYNEQFF.

The chain recombines TRBV12-3 or TRBV12-4 with TRBJ2-1, with TRBD2 matching over 15 bases. The CDR3 spans 15 residues. J was trimmed by 7 bases and V by 4 bases; bases with no gene match: 2. The CDR3, as DNA: TGTGCCAGCAGTTCCGGGACTAGCGGGAGGAATGAGCAGTTCTTC. Protein sequence: CASSSGTSGRNEQFF.

This clonotype was observed a handful of times. The chain has TRBV27 and TRBJ2-5, with 8 bases lining up with TRBD1. The J call is uncertain, as TRBJ2-7 better fits the DNA end. Germline CDR1 reads MNHEY; CDR2 reads SMNVEV (reference sequence). The CDR3 loop spans 14 amino acids. The CDR3 is CASSLRDRTHEQYF. The CDR3 region has the DNA TGTGCCAGCAGTTTAAGGGACAGGACTCACGAGCAGTACTTC.

This clonotype was detected only once. The chain is built from TRBV15 and TRBJ2-1; D is unresolved. The CDR3 sequence is 13 residues long. V was pared by 0 bases and J by 8 bases, with 8 bases between. CDR1 is LNHNV, CDR2 YYDKDF, per germline (reference sequence). This chain's CDR3 is CATSREGLDEQFF. The DNA of the CDR3 is TGTGCCACCAGCAGAGAAGGGTTAGATGAGCAGTTCTTC.

The chain joins TRBV5-1 to TRBJ2-5; D is perhaps TRBD1 or TRBD2 (5 bases each). The end of the DNA aligns better with TRBJ2-7, so the J call may be wrong. CDR3 length: 15 amino acids. CDR1 and CDR2 (germline): SGHRS, YFSETQ. The CDR3 loop reads CASSSGRGARDEQYF. CDR3 DNA: TGCGCCAGCAGCTCGGGACGGGGAGCTCGGGACGAGCAGTACTTC.